This T cell receptor beta chain was retrieved from a study of blood T cell repertoires in COVID-19. Authors' methods: By means of reference gene primer amplification, nucleated cell counts were estimated. The repertoire was sequenced with immunoSEQ multiplex PCR; TCRdb's copy has only in-frame clones and lacks some. From that table come the V and J calls and clone size; the DNA was used to work out D and trimming. The sample contains about 100,000 clones, 60% to 85% of which appear only once. The V gene lost 6 bases and the J gene lost 7 bases, with 15 bases spanning the gap. The CDR3 has 13 residues.

This sequence originates from a man in his 70s with acute or convalescent COVID-19. Sequencing input: peripheral blood. The rearrangement joins TRBV12-3 or TRBV12-4 to TRBJ1-1; possible D gene TRBD1, 6 bases. The CDR3 protein is CASRTGWPGEAFF. The DNA for the CDR3 is TGTGCCAGCAGAACAGGGTGGCCTGGTGAAGCTTTCTTT.